The clone carrying this TCR beta chain was detected only once. Repertoires were generated with immunoSEQ multiplex PCR, while TCRdb's copy carries only in-frame clones and drops some. The data contain about 140,000 clones, roughly 88% of them seen just once; the ten biggest clones take up 10%. This specimen belongs to a study of blood T cell repertoires in COVID-19. Study-level background: T cells, B-cell-depleted T cells, or PBMCs supplied cDNA or gDNA.

Trimming cost V 3 bases and J 2 bases; bases outside gene matches: 8. Germline lookup yields CDR1 DFQATT and CDR2 SNEGSKA (reference sequence). This CDR3 comprises 16 residues. The sequence was collected from a man between 60 and 75 years old with active or convalescent COVID-19. This chain uses TRBV20-1 with TRBJ2-1, with 9 bases that match TRBD2. Sequences were obtained from peripheral blood. The DNA of the CDR3 is TGCAGTGCTAGTCCATGGGCGGGGGGGACCTACAATGAGCAGTTCTTC. Residues: CSASPWAGGTYNEQFF.